This T cell receptor (beta chain) appears in the sequencing data of a study of cytomegalovirus exposure and HLA in healthy donors. Here immunoSEQ multiplex PCR was the method, and the copy in TCRdb shows in-frame clones only, minus some. The sample lists 85,000 to 90,000 clones; about 96% were seen once. Germline V CDR1 and CDR2: SGHDT, YYEEEE. The CDR3 has 14 amino acids. After removal of 4 bases from V and 6 bases from J, the junction contained 5 bases not matched to a gene. The clonotype comes from a man aged 18 to 30 in good health and CMV-seronegative. The specimen was PBMCs. The chain uses TRBV5-6 and TRBJ2-4; TRBD1 matches at 9 bases. The CDR3 DNA reads as TGTGCCAGCAGCGGACAGGGGATGAGAAACATTCAGTACTTC. It specifies CASSGQGMRNIQYF.